Shown below are 9 T cell receptor beta chains from a single sample sequenced in a study of blood T cells in healthy people across ages. Using a J-beta primer mix together with a sample-barcoded 5' primer, a second PCR was run for about 6 to 11 cycles. A single record per CDR3 protein comes from TCRdb applying MiXCR to the 5' RACE reads. This repertoire shows about 1,400,000 distinct CDR3 sequences, approximately 59% found once; its top ten account for more than 6%. Sequenced: blood. Every receptor here comes from a man aged 18 to 35 in good health.

The genes are TRBV29-1 and TRBJ2-3, with D perhaps TRBD2 (7 bases). Trimming removed 4 bases at V and 6 bases at J, with 14 bases between. The CDR3 length is 13 residues. CDR1 SQVTM and CDR2 ANQGSEA come from the germline V gene. The CDR3 is CSVVGGPWDTQYF. The CDR3 DNA sequence: TGCAGCGTTGTCGGGGGGCCATGGGATACGCAGTATTTT.

This clonotype appeared a single time. CDR3 residues: CATSRDWAHTDTQYF. As DNA, the CDR3 is TGTGCCACCAGCAGAGATTGGGCCCATACAGATACGCAGTATTTT. The rearrangement links TRBV15 to TRBJ2-3; D uncertain. V lost 0 bases and J 3 bases, leaving 10 bases between the germline ends. The length of the CDR3 is 15 residues. Germline V gives CDR1 LNHNV, CDR2 YYDKDF (reference sequence).

The genes are TRBV4-2 and TRBJ2-2; D ambiguous. The CDR3 covers 15 residues. V dropped 0 bases and J dropped 4 bases, with 9 bases sitting between them. The germline V gene has CDR1 LGHNA and CDR2 YNFKEQ. The chain's CDR3 is CASSQDRRTTGELFF. DNA for the CDR3: TGTGCCAGCAGCCAAGATCGGCGGACCACCGGGGAGCTGTTTTTT.

This clonotype was seen once. The chain is built from TRBV7-2 and TRBJ1-4; TRBD1 matches at 7 bases. The CDR3 spans 15 residues. V lost 5 bases and J lost 10; bases outside the gene matches: 13. From germline, CDR1 is SGHTA and CDR2 FQGNSA. CDR3 amino acids: CASSPRTGQTGKLFF. CDR3 nucleotide sequence: TGTGCCAGCAGCCCGCGGACAGGTCAAACTGGAAAACTGTTTTTT.

The chain uses TRBV2 and TRBJ1-2; TRBD1 matches at 9 bases. Losses at the gene ends were 6 bases for V and 3 bases for J; bases not matched to a gene: 5. The CDR3 is made up of 14 amino acids. CDR1 is SNHLY, CDR2 FYNNEI, per germline. CDR3: CASRRDRVDYGYTF. CDR3 sequence (DNA): TGTGCCAGCAGGAGGGACAGGGTGGACTATGGCTACACCTTC.

This clonotype appeared a few times. The chain has TRBV7-2 and TRBJ2-7, with a possible D match to TRBD1 (5 bases). This CDR3 has 14 amino acids. From germline, CDR1 is SGHTA and CDR2 FQGNSA. The ends were cut back, 2 bases at V and 2 bases at J, with 10 bases in the middle. The CDR3 reads CASSLQGWAYEQYF. DNA of the CDR3: TGTGCCAGCAGCTTACAGGGCTGGGCCTACGAGCAGTACTTC.

This clonotype was observed at least ten times. The V call is TRBV20-1, the J call TRBJ1-5; 7 bases are shared with TRBD1. The CDR3 contains 14 residues. V lost 3 bases, J lost 1 base, and 3 bases stayed unmatched. CDR1 is DFQATT, CDR2 SNEGSKA, per germline (reference sequence). This CDR3 is CSASTQGSNQPQHF. CDR3 in DNA: TGCAGTGCTAGTACACAGGGGAGCAATCAGCCCCAGCATTTT.

The CDR3 bases are TGTGCCAGCAGTGAAGCCAGGTTCGCGATGGTCAGGGAGACCCAGTACTTC. Protein product: CASSEARFAMVRETQYF. The chain couples TRBV2 to TRBJ2-4, with unresolved D. The DNA end lines up better with TRBJ2-5; the J call may be wrong. This CDR3 spans 17 amino acids. Germline values: CDR1 SNHLY, CDR2 FYNNEI.

Details on this clonotype: The junction departs from the called germline gene at one end, perhaps through a read error. This rearrangement joins TRBV29-1 to TRBJ1-2; D is unclear. The CDR3 consists of 12 residues. Looked up from germline, CDR1 is SQVTM and CDR2 is ANQGSEA. The CDR3 is CSVQEGGLSYTF. The CDR3 DNA follows: TGCAGCGTTCAAGAGGGAGGCTTGAGCTACACCTTC.